This record covers a single T cell receptor (beta chain). Its specificity is unknown. These data come from a study of T cells in Graves' hyperthyroidism and ophthalmopathy. General study points: A model built on 13 V-J features separated ophthalmopathy from stable hyperthyroidism. In blood, most of the thyroid clonotypes expanded above 0.001 were also present.

The CDR3 regions of TCR beta were amplified from RNA transcripts. HTBI primers were the set used in a first-round RT-PCR of the TCR CDR3. MiXCR, run by TCRdb on the multiplex PCR reads, gives a single entry per CDR3 protein. The sample consists of hundreds of thousands of distinct CDR3 sequences, 45% of them appearing once. The sample comprised peripheral blood or thyroid tissue (not recorded which). The receptor was derived from an adult man with Graves' disease, either hyperthyroidism or ophthalmopathy (not recorded which).

DNA for the CDR3: TGTGCCACCAGCAGAGAACCGGCGGGGGGGGGGTACGAGCAGTACTTC. It encodes CATSREPAGGGYEQYF. The rearrangement links TRBV15 to TRBJ2-7; 9 nucleotides agree with TRBD2. J gave up 4 bases and V 0 bases, and 7 bases lay outside the gene matches. This CDR3 region has 16 residues. Germline CDR1 reads LNHNV; CDR2 reads YYDKDF (reference sequence).